This entry features one TCR beta chain sequence. Under the authors' procedure: For nucleated cells, counts were estimated from reference gene primer amplification. Assay used: immunoSEQ multiplex PCR; TCRdb lists only in-frame clones, some missing. Clone size and the V and J calls come from that table; the DNA yielded D and trimming. The data contain 180,000 or so clones, roughly 90% of them seen just once; the ten biggest clones take up about 7%. With 2 bases removed from V and 6 bases from J, the gap between germline ends came to 7 bases. Per germline, CDR1 MNHEY and CDR2 SVGAGI. This CDR3 contains 12 residues. The sample is drawn from a study of blood T cell repertoires in COVID-19. Study background: Italy, Spain and the United States were the sources of the convalescent and acute COVID-19 samples. Sources were T cells, B-cell-depleted T cells, or PBMCs; the material itself was cDNA or gDNA.

This chain connects TRBV6-5 to TRBJ1-1, with D tentatively TRBD1 (5 bases). This sequence was found in a man aged 35-49 years with acute or convalescent COVID-19. Sequencing input: peripheral blood. The CDR3 is CASSYRGAEAFF. In DNA form, the CDR3 reads TGTGCCAGCAGTTACCGGGGGGCTGAAGCTTTCTTT.